This TCR beta chain was retrieved from a study of blood T cell repertoires in COVID-19. Across the study: PBMCs, B-cell-depleted T cells, or T cells provided the cDNA or gDNA that made up the material.

Clones were sequenced by immunoSEQ multiplex PCR, and TCRdb holds only the in-frame ones, with some missing. The table records fewer than 450,000 clones, less than 95% of them present only once. In terms of age and location, participants ranged from roughly 18 to 95 years and lived in fewer than 30 US areas. Each recovered donor of Cohort 3 presented with two negative PCRs, clearance, or symptom resolution. This receptor was taken from a man in his late teens or twenties who had recovered from COVID-19. The material sequenced was PBMCs or T cells enriched from blood (not recorded which).

CDR3 sequence: CASSPSPSIGYTF. CDR3 bases: TGTGCCAGCAGCCCGAGCCCGTCGATTGGCTACACCTTC. This chain links TRBV7-3 with TRBJ1-2; D unresolved. The CDR3 extends over 13 amino acids. Trimming cost V 5 bases and J 7 bases, with 14 bases left between them. The V gene's germline CDR1 is SGHTA and CDR2 FQGTGA.